This T cell receptor (beta chain) was found in a study of blood T cell repertoires in COVID-19. At the level of the study: T cells, B-cell-depleted T cells, or PBMCs supplied cDNA or gDNA.

CDR1 and CDR2 from the germline V gene are LGHNA and YNFKEQ. The CDR3 extends over 15 amino acids. V lost 4 bases and J 4 bases, leaving 13 bases between the germline ends. In the source study's methods: Amplification of reference gene primers provided the estimated nucleated cell counts. This table comes from immunoSEQ multiplex PCR, and its TCRdb copy is limited to in-frame clones, with some not included. The V and J calls and clone size are taken from that table; D and trimming were inferred from the DNA. The sample has about 200,000 clones; around 80% are singletons. Participants came from roughly 25 US areas, aged roughly 18 to 89 years. Categorization into cohorts depended on clinical history that participants reported.

The sample taken for sequencing was PBMCs or T cells enriched from blood (not recorded which). The source of this sequence is a man aged 35-49 years who had recovered from COVID-19. The rearrangement joins TRBV4-2 to TRBJ1-4; weak D call: TRBD1 (6 bases). This CDR3 reads CASSPTGRSNEKLFF. Here the CDR3 DNA reads TGTGCCAGCAGCCCAACAGGGAGAAGTAATGAAAAACTGTTTTTT.